These T cell receptor beta chains were read from a single sample in a study of T-cell memory formation after mild COVID-19. TCRdb reprocessed the 5' RACE reads via MiXCR and lists one record per CDR3 protein. The sample records about 400,000 distinct CDR3 sequences, about 25% being singletons. Sequencing was performed on PBMCs or a T cell subset sorted from them (not recorded which). The source of these receptors is an adult woman who had mild COVID-19 (a few samples of this study predate the infection). Cell type and time point are not known. The CDR3 runs from the conserved cysteine through the conserved F or W. A D gene is named only where the DNA matches it firmly. Size is stated for part of the rows, as once, few or many counts, or as a class when the clone is expanded.

many,TRBJ1-1,NA,TRBV5-1,CASSLAGMNTEAFF,TGTGCCAGCAGCTTAGCAGGGATGAACACTGAAGCTTTCTTT
few,TRBJ2-2,TRBD1,TRBV29-1,CSARDRLNTGELFF,TGCAGCGCCCGGGACAGACTAAACACCGGGGAGCTGTTTTTT
few,TRBJ2-3,NA,TRBV7-2,CASSTGNGDTDTQYF,TGTGCCAGCAGCACAGGGAATGGGGACACAGATACGCAGTATTTT
many,TRBJ1-1,TRBD1,TRBV20-1,CRVTGGTEAFF,TGCAGGGTGACAGGGGGCACTGAAGCTTTCTTT
many,TRBJ2-1,NA,TRBV7-9,CASSRRHRTSLGFF,TGTGCCAGCAGCCGCAGACATAGGACTTCACTCGGGTTCTTC
NA,TRBJ2-3,TRBD2,TRBV6-1,CASANSAGSSTDTQYF,TGTGCCAGCGCAAATTCAGCGGGATCCAGCACAGATACGCAGTATTTT
NA,TRBJ1-3,NA,TRBV7-2,CASSPTWGWNGNTIYF,TGTGCCAGCAGCCCAACCTGGGGGTGGAACGGAAACACCATATATTTT
many,TRBJ2-5,NA,TRBV6-2/TRBV6-3,CASSPNHSQETQYF,TGTGCCAGCAGTCCTAACCATTCCCAAGAGACCCAGTACTTC
few,TRBJ2-3,TRBD2,TRBV20-1,CSATTSGSTDTQYF,TGCAGTGCCACGACTAGCGGGAGCACAGATACGCAGTATTTT
few,TRBJ2-1,TRBD2,TRBV29-1,CSVRGSGYNEQFF,TGCAGCGTTCGCGGGAGCGGATACAATGAGCAGTTCTTC
NA,TRBJ2-7,NA,TRBV7-8,CASSLAVSSYEQYF,TGTGCCAGCAGCTTAGCGGTCAGCTCCTACGAGCAGTACTTC
NA,TRBJ2-7,TRBD2,TRBV5-1,CASSWTSRPTPDEQYF,TGCGCCAGCAGCTGGACTAGTCGCCCTACTCCGGACGAGCAGTACTTC
few,TRBJ1-2,NA,TRBV9,CASSVTGDYGYTF,TGTGCCAGCAGCGTGACGGGAGACTATGGCTACACCTTC
NA,TRBJ1-2,NA,TRBV6-5,CASSYPGRADYGYTF,TGTGCCAGCAGTTACCCGGGGAGGGCTGACTATGGCTACACCTTC
NA,TRBJ1-5,NA,TRBV5-1,CASSLGIGGSQPQHF,TGCGCCAGCAGCTTGGGGATTGGGGGAAGTCAGCCCCAGCATTTT
few,TRBJ2-1,NA,TRBV5-5,CASSLGATPEQFF,TGTGCCAGCAGCCTCGGGGCTACGCCTGAGCAGTTCTTC
many,TRBJ2-1,NA,TRBV12-3/TRBV12-4,CASSTGENNEQFF,TGTGCCAGCAGTACCGGGGAGAACAATGAGCAGTTCTTC
NA,TRBJ2-1,TRBD1,TRBV7-7,CASSIGTGYEQFF,TGTGCCAGCAGCATAGGGACAGGCTATGAGCAGTTCTTC
few,TRBJ2-1,TRBD2,TRBV20-1,CSARGLAILNEQFF,TGCAGTGCTAGGGGACTAGCGATACTTAATGAGCAGTTCTTC
NA,TRBJ2-1,NA,TRBV11-3,CASSLGFRGSYNEQFF,TGTGCCAGCAGCTTAGGCTTCCGTGGTTCCTACAATGAGCAGTTCTTC
many,TRBJ2-1,TRBD2,TRBV5-1,CASSLMSGANEQFF,TGCGCCAGCAGCTTAATGAGCGGGGCCAATGAGCAGTTCTTC
few,TRBJ1-1,NA,TRBV7-9,CASSLEGIAAFF,TGTGCCAGCAGCTTAGAGGGCATAGCGGCTTTCTTT
NA,TRBJ1-1,NA,TRBV7-9,CASSLGRGSATEAFF,TGTGCCAGCAGCTTAGGTCGAGGGTCAGCCACTGAAGCTTTCTTT
NA,TRBJ2-1,NA,TRBV7-6,CASSLGSEGDEQFF,TGTGCCAGCAGCTTAGGTAGTGAGGGGGATGAGCAGTTCTTC
NA,TRBJ1-6,NA,TRBV14,CASSQDLFSPLHF,TGTGCCAGCAGCCAAGATCTGTTTTCACCCCTCCACTTT
NA,TRBJ1-3,NA,TRBV5-1,CASRPQGSGNTIYF,TGCGCCAGCAGACCTCAGGGTAGCGGAAACACCATATATTTT
few,TRBJ2-7,NA,TRBV11-2,CASSLEKGSSYEQYF,TGTGCCAGCAGCTTAGAGAAGGGGAGCTCCTACGAGCAGTACTTC
NA,TRBJ1-5,TRBD1,TRBV5-5,CASSPASGGVSNQPQHF,TGTGCCAGCAGCCCTGCCTCAGGGGGGGTTAGCAATCAGCCCCAGCATTTT
NA,TRBJ2-7,NA,TRBV20-1,CSARAAQTYEQYF,TGCAGTGCTAGAGCCGCACAAACCTACGAGCAGTACTTC
NA,TRBJ2-2,NA,TRBV6-4,CASSTYAGELFF,TGTGCCAGCAGTACGTACGCCGGGGAGCTGTTTTTT
NA,TRBJ1-2,TRBD1,TRBV6-5,CASSYRDRPTSGYTF,TGTGCCAGCAGTTATAGGGACAGACCGACTTCTGGCTACACCTTC